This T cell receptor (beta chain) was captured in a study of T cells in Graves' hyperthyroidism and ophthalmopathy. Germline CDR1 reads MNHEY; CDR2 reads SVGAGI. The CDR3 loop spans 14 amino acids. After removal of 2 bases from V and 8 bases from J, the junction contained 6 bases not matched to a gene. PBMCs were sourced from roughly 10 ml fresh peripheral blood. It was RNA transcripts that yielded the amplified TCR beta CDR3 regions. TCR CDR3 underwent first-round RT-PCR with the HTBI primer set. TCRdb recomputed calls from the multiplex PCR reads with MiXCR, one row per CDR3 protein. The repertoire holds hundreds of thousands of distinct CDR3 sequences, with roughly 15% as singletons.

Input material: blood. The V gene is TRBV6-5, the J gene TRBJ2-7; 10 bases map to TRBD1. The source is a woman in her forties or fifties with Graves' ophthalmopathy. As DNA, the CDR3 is TGTGCCAGCAGTTACGACGGACAGGGGGGGCAGCAGTACTTC. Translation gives CASSYDGQGGQQYF.